The rows below give T cell receptor beta chains drawn from one sample of a study of graft-versus-host responses after intestinal transplantation. The repertoire was sequenced with immunoSEQ multiplex PCR; TCRdb's copy has only in-frame clones and lacks some. The sample yields fewer than 30,000 clones, approximately 95% seen once. The source was PBMCs, collected 18 days after transplant. Source of these receptors: a human patient who received an intestinal transplant, so some T cells may come from the graft donor. Each CDR3 is given with its conserved first and last residue. A D gene is named only where the DNA matches it firmly. Expanded clones are given a class, and other clones once, few, many or no size at all.

J gene | V gene | D gene | clone size | CDR3 DNA | CDR3 protein
TRBJ1-1 | TRBV27 | NA | NA | TGTGCCAGCAGTCAATGGGGGAACACTGAAGCTTTCTTT | CASSQWGNTEAFF
TRBJ2-1 | TRBV11-3 | TRBD1 | NA | TGTGCCAGCAGCCCTTTACAGGGGGCTGGGTACAATGAGCAGTTCTTC | CASSPLQGAGYNEQFF
TRBJ2-3 | TRBV5-4 | TRBD2 | NA | TGTGCCAGCAGCCAGGCCCCCGGGCGGGGGGGCACAGATACGCAGTATTTT | CASSQAPGRGGTDTQYF
TRBJ1-4 | TRBV10-2 | NA | NA | TGCGCCAGCAGTGAGAGGGGCGGTGAAAAACTGTTTTTT | CASSERGGEKLFF
TRBJ2-2 | TRBV27 | TRBD1 | NA | TGTGCCAGCAGTTTACTCGGGACAGGTGGTACCGGGGAGCTGTTTTTT | CASSLLGTGGTGELFF
TRBJ1-1 | TRBV14 | NA | NA | TGTGCCAGCAGCGCCCCCGGGTCGTCTGAAGCTTTCTTT | CASSAPGSSEAFF
TRBJ2-1 | TRBV2 | TRBD1 | NA | TGTGCCAGCAGAGGGAGCAGGGGGTCCTACAATGAGCAGTTCTTC | CASRGSRGSYNEQFF
TRBJ2-2 | TRBV1 | NA | NA | TGCACCAGCAGCCAAGATCCACTAGCGGGGGGGCTCGATACCGGGGAGCTGTTTTTT | CTSSQDPLAGGLDTGELFF
TRBJ1-2 | TRBV9 | TRBD1 | NA | TGTGCCAGCAGCCCAGGGGGAGGCAACTATGGCTACACCTTC | CASSPGGGNYGYTF
TRBJ1-4 | TRBV19 | NA | NA | TGTGCCAGTAGAAGCCGTCTGGAGGAAAAACTGTTTTTT | CASRSRLEEKLFF
TRBJ1-2 | TRBV5-1 | NA | NA | TGCGCCAGCAGCTTGAGGGCAGGGGATGGGGGCTACACCTTC | CASSLRAGDGGYTF
TRBJ1-5 | TRBV9 | NA | NA | TGTGCCAGCAGCGTAGCTTGGAGACAAGGGGCTCAGCCCCAGCATTTT | CASSVAWRQGAQPQHF
TRBJ1-1 | TRBV14 | TRBD1 | NA | TGTGCCAGCAGCCAAGAAGGGGGCTTTTGGAAAGCTTTCTTT | CASSQEGGFWKAFF
TRBJ2-2 | TRBV19 | NA | NA | TGTGCCAGTAGTCCGGACGGAGTGAGATCCGCCACCGGGGAGCCGTTTTTT | CASSPDGVRSATGEPFF
TRBJ1-3 | TRBV9 | NA | once | TGTGCCAGCAGCGTAGGAGTTGACAGCTCTGGAAACACCATATATTTT | CASSVGVDSSGNTIYF
TRBJ1-1 | TRBV5-3 | NA | NA | TGTGCCCCCCTCGGGGGCCAGGGGTTCATGAACACTGAAGCTTTCTTT | CAPLGGQGFMNTEAFF
TRBJ2-3 | TRBV2 | TRBD2 | NA | TGTGCCACCAGGGACTACCTCACAGATACGCAGTATTTT | CATRDYLTDTQYF
TRBJ1-6 | TRBV6-1 | NA | NA | TGTGCCAGCAGGGACAGCTCATCTACTAATTCACCCCTCCACTTT | CASRDSSSTNSPLHF
TRBJ1-1 | TRBV29-1 | NA | NA | TGCAGCGCCGGACGACAGACGGGTACGGTCGAAGCTTTCTTT | CSAGRQTGTVEAFF
TRBJ1-1 | TRBV2 | NA | NA | TGTGCCGGCCCCGGGACTATCAACACTGAAGCTTTCTTT | CAGPGTINTEAFF
TRBJ1-5 | TRBV5-6 | NA | NA | TGTGCCAGCACCCGAGGGGGGATTTATAGCAATCAGCCCCAGCATTTT | CASTRGGIYSNQPQHF
TRBJ2-2 | TRBV6-5 | TRBD2 | few | TGTGCCAGCAGTTACCCGACTAGCGGGGTGAGGGAGCTGTTTTTT | CASSYPTSGVRELFF
TRBJ2-1 | TRBV20-1 | NA | NA | TGCAGTGCTACCTATTCGGGGGGCGGGTTCTTC | CSATYSGGGFF
TRBJ2-1 | TRBV7-3 | NA | once | TGTGCCAGCAGCTTAGACAGCCGGAAACCTGCGACTGAGAACAATGAGCAGTTCTTC | CASSLDSRKPATENNEQFF
TRBJ2-1 | TRBV29-1 | TRBD2 | NA | TGCAGCGTTGATAGCGGGGGAGTGCAGTTCTTC | CSVDSGGVQFF
TRBJ1-6 | TRBV15 | NA | NA | TGTGCCACCAGCAGCAGGAATTCACCCCTCCACTTT | CATSSRNSPLHF
TRBJ2-1 | TRBV9 | NA | NA | TGTGCCAGCAGCGTAGGGGGAGACTACAATGAGCAGTTCTTC | CASSVGGDYNEQFF
TRBJ1-3 | TRBV9 | NA | NA | TGTGCCAGCAGCCCTGGAAACACCATATATTTT | CASSPGNTIYF
TRBJ1-4 | TRBV6-6 | NA | few | TGTGCCAGTACAGGGTGGGCAACTAATGAAAAACTGTTTTTT | CASTGWATNEKLFF
TRBJ1-5 | TRBV6-1 | NA | NA | TGTGCCAGCAGTGAAGAGGGGCCTTATAGCAATCAGCCCCAGCATTTT | CASSEEGPYSNQPQHF
TRBJ1-2 | TRBV6-5 | NA | NA | TGTGCCAGCAGTTGGACAACAGGCGAAGGGGCCTACACCTTC | CASSWTTGEGAYTF